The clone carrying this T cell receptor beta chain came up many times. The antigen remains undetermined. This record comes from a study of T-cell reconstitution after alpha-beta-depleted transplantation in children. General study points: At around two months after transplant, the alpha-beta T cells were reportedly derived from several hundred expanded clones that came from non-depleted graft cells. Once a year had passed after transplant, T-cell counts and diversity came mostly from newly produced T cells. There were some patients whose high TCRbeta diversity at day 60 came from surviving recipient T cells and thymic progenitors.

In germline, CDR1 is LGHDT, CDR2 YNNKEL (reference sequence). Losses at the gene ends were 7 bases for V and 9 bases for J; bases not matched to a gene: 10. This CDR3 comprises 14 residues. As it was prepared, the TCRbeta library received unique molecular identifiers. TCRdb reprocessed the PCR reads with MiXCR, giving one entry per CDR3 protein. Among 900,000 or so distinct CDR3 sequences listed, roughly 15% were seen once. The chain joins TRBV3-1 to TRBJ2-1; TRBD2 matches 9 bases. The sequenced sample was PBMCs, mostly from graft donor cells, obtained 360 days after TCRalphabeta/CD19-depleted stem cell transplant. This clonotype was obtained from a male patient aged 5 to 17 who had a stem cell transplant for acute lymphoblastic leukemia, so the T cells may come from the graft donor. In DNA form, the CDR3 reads TGTGCCAGCATCTCTGCGGGAGGGGGTGGTGAGCAGTTCTTC. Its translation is CASISAGGGGEQFF.